These 4 T cell receptor beta chains share one sample of origin, sequenced in a study of T cell repertoires in cytomegalovirus infection (dated by TCRdb to about 2019). Sequenced using an Illumina HiSeq 1500. TCRdb itself trimmed the public reads at Q25 with fastp, ran MiXCR and retained productive beta chains. Under each unique CDR3 protein, matching rows form one entry showing the most common genes and DNA. The sample table shows roughly 350,000 distinct CDR3 sequences, and roughly 36% are seen once. About 14% of the sample goes to the ten largest clones. These receptors' antigens are unknown. The sample's treatment or condition label, in plain terms: in vitro stimulation with specific CMV peptide epitopes to enrich CMV-specific T cells. The sequences come from cultured PBMCs, collected from culture after CMV antigen stimulation. The origin of the receptors is a human donor in good health (CMV status not recorded). Some clones in this sample may be carry-over from other donors' samples.

In this sample, this clonotype turned up many times. The rearrangement uses TRBV7-2 and TRBJ1-1; D gene uncertain. V lost 1 base and J 0 bases, leaving 9 bases between the germline ends. Germline values: CDR1 SGHTA, CDR2 FQGNSA. This CDR3 comprises 15 residues. CDR3 residues: CASSLVLYMNTEAFF. Written as DNA, the CDR3 is TGTGCCAGCAGCTTAGTCCTTTACATGAACACTGAAGCTTTCTTT.

The sample holds a few counts of this clonotype. This chain links TRBV7-8 with TRBJ1-2; a weak D match, TRBD1 (5 bases). The CDR3 runs 15 residues. Trimming took 2 bases from V and 1 from J, leaving 11 bases between them. The germline V gene encodes CDR1 SGHVS and CDR2 FQNEAQ. This chain's CDR3 is CASSLLVQVNYGYTF. As DNA, the CDR3 is TGTGCCAGCAGCTTACTGGTACAGGTTAACTATGGCTACACCTTC.

The CDR3 nucleotides read TGTGCCATCAGGGGGAGCGAGCAGGGCTATGGCTACACCTTC. It encodes CAIRGSEQGYGYTF. V is TRBV10-3 and J is TRBJ1-2; possible D gene TRBD1, 5 bases. The CDR3 has 14 residues. The V end was cut by 6 bases, the J end by 4 bases, with 15 bases between. Germline loops: CDR1 ENHRY, CDR2 SYGVKD.

The CDR3 loop reads CASRGIGYNEQFF. The CDR3 nucleotides read TGTGCCAGCAGGGGGATTGGGTACAATGAGCAGTTCTTC. This chain joins TRBV12-3 or TRBV12-4 and TRBJ2-1; no reliable D call. This CDR3 region has 13 residues. Trimming pared 6 bases from V and 4 bases from J, leaving 10 bases between.